One and the same sample provided the 13 T cell receptor beta chains below, sequenced in a study of Tregs in tolerant kidney transplant recipients. Repertoires were generated with immunoSEQ multiplex PCR, while TCRdb's copy carries only in-frame clones and drops some. There are some 15,000 clones in the sample, with 25% to 30% held by the top ten. Mixed chimerism was transient after nonmyeloablative marrow transplants from related graft donors. The sequencing here drew on CD8+ T cells from blood (PBMCs), taken 6 months after the transplant. Every receptor here comes from a human patient who received a combined kidney and bone marrow transplant. Some T cells may be the graft donor's.

As regards this clone: The read gets to within 3 residues of the CDR3 end, and the germline J gene fills in the rest. This chain uses TRBV13 with TRBJ2-7; 11 bases match TRBD1. Losses at the gene ends were 5 bases for V and 0 bases for J; bases not matched to a gene: 3. CDR1 and CDR2 (germline): PRHDT, FYEKMQ (reference sequence). The CDR3 is 15 amino acids. The part of the CDR3 DNA that was read is TGTGCCAGCAGCCCAGGGACAGGGGGCTCCTACGAG. Protein product: CASSPGTGGSYE. The CDR3 reads in full as CASSPGTGGSYEQYF.

CDR3: CSARSGGHKNTEAFF. The DNA read from the CDR3 is TGCAGTGCTAGGTCAGGTGGACATAAAAACACTGAA. The chain combines TRBV20-1 with TRBJ1-1; a weak D match, TRBD1 (5 bases). From the germline J gene comes the end of the CDR3, since the read stops 3 residues before it. The germline V gene has CDR1 DFQATT and CDR2 SNEGSKA (reference sequence). Trimming stripped 3 bases from V and 2 bases from J, with 16 bases between. The CDR3 spans 15 residues.

Comment on this clone: The sequence runs out 3 residues before the end of the CDR3; the remainder is reconstructed from the germline J gene. The J gene is TRBJ1-2, the V gene TRBV2; possibly TRBD1 for D (5 bases). Germline CDR1 SNHLY, CDR2 FYNNEI. The CDR3 totals 18 residues. CDR3 sequence: CASSEEGSIGHLGYDYTF. CDR3 DNA (partial): TGTGCCAGCAGTGAAGAAGGGTCTATAGGACATTTGGGCTACGAC.

Comment on this clone: The read is 3 residues too short to cover the CDR3 end, so that end is filled in from the germline J gene. This chain links TRBV18 with TRBJ2-5, with D possibly being TRBD1 (5 bases). With 0 bases removed from V and 6 bases from J, the gap between germline ends came to 17 bases. The V gene's germline CDR1 is KGHSH and CDR2 LQKENI. The CDR3 covers 16 residues. The covered CDR3 bases are TGTGCCAGCTCACCACCGATGGCAGGGTGGTGGAAGACC. Translated, it gives CASSPPMAGWWKT. The full CDR3 protein reads CASSPPMAGWWKTQYF. Complete variable domain (other parts from reference TRBV18 and TRBJ2-5): NAGVMQNPRHLVRRRGQEARLRCSPMKGHSHVYWYRQLPEEGLKFMVYLQKENIIDESGMPKERFSAEFPKEGPSILRIQQVVRGDSAAYFCASSPPMAGWWKTQYFGPGTRLLVL.

Points on this clone: Read sequence stops 3 residues before the CDR3 end, and the germline J gene provides the missing end. The chain links TRBV6-1 to TRBJ2-4; the match to TRBD2 covers 7 bases. Germline values: CDR1 MNHNS, CDR2 SASEGT. Germline trimming cut 0 bases from V and 8 bases from J; bases unmatched to any gene: 10. The CDR3 has 16 amino acids. CDR3 loop: CASSEARLAYLYIQYF. CDR3 bases read: TGTGCCAGCAGTGAAGCGAGACTAGCCTATTTATACATT.

On this clone: The read halts 3 residues ahead of the CDR3 end, with the missing end drawn from the germline J gene. The chain uses TRBV19 and TRBJ1-6; D not certain. The V gene lost 2 bases and the J gene lost 7 bases, with 18 bases spanning the gap. Germline assignment: CDR1 LNHDA and CDR2 SQIVND (reference sequence). The CDR3 runs to 17 residues. The CDR3 is CASSIRAASGPNSPLHF. CDR3 DNA, as far as it was read: TGTGCCAGTAGTATAAGGGCCGCGTCAGGCCCAAATTCACCC.

Partial CDR3 DNA: TGCAGTGCTAGTGACACAAACACCGGGGAG. This encodes CSASDTNTGE. The CDR3 in its entirety is CSASDTNTGELFF. The chain couples TRBV20-1 to TRBJ2-2, with no clear D. From the germline J gene comes the end of the CDR3, since the read stops 3 residues before it. The CDR3 is 13 amino acids. The V end was cut by 3 bases, the J end by 2 bases, with 7 bases between. The germline CDR1 and CDR2 sequences are DFQATT and SNEGSKA (reference sequence).

Concerning this clone: The CDR3 extends 3 residues past the end of the read, so its final part is completed from the germline J gene. The chain recombines TRBV20-1 with TRBJ1-1; a weak D match, TRBD1 (5 bases). This CDR3 region has 14 residues. Germline CDR1 DFQATT, CDR2 SNEGSKA (reference sequence). Deletions cut 1 base from V and 5 bases from J, with 14 bases between. Incomplete CDR3 DNA: TGCAGTGCTAGAGGTTGGCCGGGGGGTACTGAA. Amino acids: CSARGWPGGTE. The CDR3, in full, reads CSARGWPGGTEAFF.

Points on this clone: The CDR3 end falls 3 residues outside the read, so it is completed with the germline J gene. The chain combines TRBV7-9 with TRBJ2-4, with D maybe TRBD2 (5 bases). The CDR3 totals 12 residues. Germline CDR1 and CDR2: SEHNR and FQNEAQ (reference sequence). The CDR3 bases that were read are TGTGCCAGCAGCCCCCCCCGGGGTGGT. Translated: CASSPPRGG. The CDR3 in full is CASSPPRGGQYF.

This clone registers medium-sized by frequency. The CDR3 end lies 3 residues beyond the end of the read and is filled in from the germline J gene. The V call is TRBV5-4, the J call TRBJ2-3, with 7 bases lining up with TRBD2. Germline lookup yields CDR1 SGHNT and CDR2 YYREEE (reference sequence). Trimming took 7 bases from V and 0 from J; bases not matched to a gene: 8. The CDR3 runs to 15 residues. CDR3 in amino acids: CASGTLATSTDTQYF. Partial CDR3 DNA: TGTGCCAGCGGCACACTAGCGACAAGCACAGATACG.

A remark on this clone: The CDR3 end is not reached by the read, which stops 3 residues before it; the germline J gene fills it in. The gene calls are TRBV28 and TRBJ2-5, with 13 nucleotides matching TRBD2. The CDR3 consists of 15 residues. V lost 6 bases and J lost 3; bases outside the gene matches: 4. Germline V lookup: CDR1 MDHEN, CDR2 SYDVKM. The CDR3 reads CASSSGTSGEETQYF. The CDR3 bases that were read are TGTGCCAGCAGCTCCGGGACTAGCGGGGAAGAGACC.

With respect to this clone: The observed sequence ends 3 residues before the CDR3 terminus, with the missing tail filled in from the germline J gene. This rearrangement joins TRBV2 to TRBJ2-7; maybe TRBD2 (5 bases). The germline V gene has CDR1 SNHLY and CDR2 FYNNEI. The CDR3 sequence is 14 residues long. V lost 4 bases to trimming and J lost 3 bases, with 13 bases between them. CDR3 bases read: TGTGCCAGCAGTGTCTTGGCAGGAGGCTACGAG. Protein: CASSVLAGGYE. The entire CDR3 sequence reads CASSVLAGGYEQYF.

Worth noting for this clone: Read data end 3 residues before the CDR3 end; the end is taken from the germline J gene. The chain recombines TRBV29-1 with TRBJ1-4; 7 nucleotides agree with TRBD1. V lost 6 bases to trimming and J lost 5 bases; unmatched junction nucleotides: 12. This CDR3 comprises 15 residues. Germline assignment: CDR1 SQVTM and CDR2 ANQGSEA. The chain's CDR3 is CSVDSPGQINEKLFF. CDR3 DNA (partial): TGCAGCGTCGATAGCCCGGGACAGATAAATGAAAAA.